This T cell receptor (beta chain) was identified in a study of cytomegalovirus exposure and HLA in healthy donors. Study overall: The approximately 680 first-cohort repertoires and the 95 to 150 validation repertoires shared the same platform, a later analysis reported.

TCRdb's table, derived via immunoSEQ multiplex PCR, lists solely in-frame clones and lacks some. The profile covers roughly 60,000 clones, with 85% to 95% appearing a single time and about 2.1% taken by the ten largest. Separate from the 666-subject first cohort, the roughly 120-subject validation cohort was the one that the donors belonged to. Between the trimmed V and J ends, which lost 3 bases and 1 base, there was a span of 12 bases. The CDR3 has 15 amino acids. Germline V gives CDR1 MGHRA, CDR2 YSYEKL. The chain couples TRBV4-1 to TRBJ1-1; D not certain. The sequencing sample was made of PBMCs. The sequence came from a man aged 18 to 29 in good health and CMV-seronegative. CDR3 in amino acids: CASSQETYGNTEAFF. CDR3 DNA: TGCGCCAGCAGCCAGGAGACGTATGGGAACACTGAAGCTTTCTTT.